The 8 T cell receptor beta chains presented below share a single source sample, sequenced in a study of blood T cell repertoires in COVID-19. TCRdb's copy holds only in-frame clones and misses some; the assay was immunoSEQ multiplex PCR. The sample holds 100,000 to 150,000 clones, over 75% seen once. Sequencing input: peripheral blood. The receptor set was obtained from a woman aged 55 to 70 with acute or convalescent COVID-19.

This clone was seen only once. The V call is TRBV6-2 or TRBV6-3, the J call TRBJ1-1; 9 bases are a match to TRBD1. Germline lookup yields CDR1 MNHEY and CDR2 SVGEGT. After removal of 5 bases from V and 5 bases from J, the junction contained 6 bases not matched to a gene. This CDR3 spans 14 amino acids. The CDR3 DNA is TGTGCCAGCAGTAGAGGACAGGGGTGGACTGAAGCTTTCTTT. Translated: CASSRGQGWTEAFF.

The J gene is TRBJ2-1, the V gene TRBV11-1; D not resolved. The CDR3 spans 16 residues. Trimming removed 1 base at V and 3 bases at J, with 13 bases between. Per germline, CDR1 SGHAT and CDR2 FQDESV (reference sequence). CDR3 nucleotides: TGTGCCAGCAGCTTAGTTCCAGCGAAAGGCTACAATGAGCAGTTCTTC. The encoded protein is CASSLVPAKGYNEQFF.

This clone appeared a few times. This sequence joins TRBV5-1 and TRBJ1-6, with 8 bases matching TRBD1. CDR3 size: 16 residues. V trimming: 2 bases; J trimming: 6 bases; junction bases outside the gene matches: 7. Germline V gene data show CDR1 as SGHRS and CDR2 as YFSETQ. CDR3 DNA sequence: TGCGCCAGCAGCTTAGGTCCGGACAGGGTTAATTCACCCCTCCACTTT. Translating gives CASSLGPDRVNSPLHF.

V is TRBV19 and J is TRBJ2-7; 9 bases align to TRBD1. This CDR3 has 13 amino acids. Germline CDR1 LNHDA, CDR2 SQIVND (reference sequence). V dropped 4 bases and J dropped 6; count of bases not matched to a gene: 4. The CDR3 is CASSRDRVSEQYV. In DNA, the CDR3 is TGTGCCAGTAGTAGGGACAGGGTTAGCGAGCAGTACGTC.

The chain links TRBV4-1 to TRBJ2-2; the match to TRBD2 covers 14 bases. CDR1 is MGHRA and CDR2 is YSYEKL in the germline V gene. This CDR3 is built from 19 residues. V lost 1 base and J lost 4; bases outside the gene matches: 8. The CDR3 DNA reads as TGCGCCAGCAGCCAAGGGACTAGCGGGAGGAGGGTTGGCACCGGGGAGCTGTTTTTT. This gives the protein CASSQGTSGRRVGTGELFF.

The gene calls are TRBV3-1 (or the pseudogene TRBV3-2) and TRBJ1-3; a possible D gene is TRBD1 (5 bases). This CDR3 has 14 amino acids. Per the germline V gene, CDR1 is LGHDT and CDR2 is YNNKEL (reference sequence). V dropped 2 bases and J dropped 2 bases, with 7 bases sitting between them. Here the CDR3 reads CASSQQGTGNTIYF. CDR3 in DNA: TGTGCCAGCAGCCAACAGGGAACTGGAAACACCATATATTTT.

The V call is TRBV27, the J call TRBJ1-1; 9 bases fit TRBD1. This CDR3 has 17 amino acids. After removal of 5 bases from V and 0 bases from J, the junction contained 10 bases not matched to a gene. CDR1 and CDR2 from the germline V gene are MNHEY and SMNVEV (reference sequence). CDR3 sequence: CASSPGTGKGMNTEAFF. The CDR3 coding sequence is TGTGCCAGCAGTCCCGGGACAGGGAAAGGAATGAACACTGAAGCTTTCTTT.

Only one count was recorded for this clone. The chain has TRBV30 and TRBJ2-7; TRBD2 might be the D (6 bases). Germline values: CDR1 GTSNPN, CDR2 SVGIG (reference sequence). The CDR3 sequence is 15 residues long. Trimming took 0 bases from V and 6 from J, leaving 18 bases between them. CDR3 bases: TGTGCCTGGAGTGTACTGCGCGGGGTGGTATCCGAGCAGTACTTC. The encoded protein is CAWSVLRGVVSEQYF.